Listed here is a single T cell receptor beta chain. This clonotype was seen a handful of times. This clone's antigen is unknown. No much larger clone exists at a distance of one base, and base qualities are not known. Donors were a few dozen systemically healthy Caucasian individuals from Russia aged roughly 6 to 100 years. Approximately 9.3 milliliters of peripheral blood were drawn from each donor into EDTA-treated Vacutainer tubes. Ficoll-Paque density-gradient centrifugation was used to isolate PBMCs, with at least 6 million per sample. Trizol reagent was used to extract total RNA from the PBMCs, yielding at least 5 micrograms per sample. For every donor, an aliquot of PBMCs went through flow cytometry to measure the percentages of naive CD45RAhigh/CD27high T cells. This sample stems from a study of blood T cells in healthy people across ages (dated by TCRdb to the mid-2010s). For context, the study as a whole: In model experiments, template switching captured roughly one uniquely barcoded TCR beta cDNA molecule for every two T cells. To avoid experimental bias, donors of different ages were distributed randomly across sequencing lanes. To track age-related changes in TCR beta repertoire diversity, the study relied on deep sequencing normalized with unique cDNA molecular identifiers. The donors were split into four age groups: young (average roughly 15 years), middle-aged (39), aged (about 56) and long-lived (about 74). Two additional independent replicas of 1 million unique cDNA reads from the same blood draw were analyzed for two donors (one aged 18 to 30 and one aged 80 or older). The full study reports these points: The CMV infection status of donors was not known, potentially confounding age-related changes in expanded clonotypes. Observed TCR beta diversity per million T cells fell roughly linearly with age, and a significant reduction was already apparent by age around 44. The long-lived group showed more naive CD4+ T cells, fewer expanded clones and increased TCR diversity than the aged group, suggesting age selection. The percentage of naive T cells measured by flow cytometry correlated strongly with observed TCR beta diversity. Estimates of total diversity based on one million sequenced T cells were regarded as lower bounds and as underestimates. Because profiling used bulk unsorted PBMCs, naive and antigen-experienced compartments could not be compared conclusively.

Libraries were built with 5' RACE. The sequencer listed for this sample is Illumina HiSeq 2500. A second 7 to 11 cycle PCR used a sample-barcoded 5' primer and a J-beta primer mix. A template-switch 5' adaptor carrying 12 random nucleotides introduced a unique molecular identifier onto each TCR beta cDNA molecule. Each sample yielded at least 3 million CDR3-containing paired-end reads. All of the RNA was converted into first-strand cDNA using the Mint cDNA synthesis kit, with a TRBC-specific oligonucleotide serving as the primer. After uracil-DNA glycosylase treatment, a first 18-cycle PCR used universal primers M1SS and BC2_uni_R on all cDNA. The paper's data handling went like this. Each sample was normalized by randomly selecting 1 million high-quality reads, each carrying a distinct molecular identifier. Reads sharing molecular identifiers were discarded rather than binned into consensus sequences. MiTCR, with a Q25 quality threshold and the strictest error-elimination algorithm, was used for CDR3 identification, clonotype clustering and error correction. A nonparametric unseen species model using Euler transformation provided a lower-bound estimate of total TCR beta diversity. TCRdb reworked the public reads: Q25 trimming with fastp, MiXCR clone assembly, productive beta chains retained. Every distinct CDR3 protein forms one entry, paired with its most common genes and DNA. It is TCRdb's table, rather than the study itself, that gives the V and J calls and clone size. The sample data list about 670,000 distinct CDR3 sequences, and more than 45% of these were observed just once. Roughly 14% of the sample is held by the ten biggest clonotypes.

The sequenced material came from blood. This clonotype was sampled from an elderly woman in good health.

The bases read TGTGCCAGCAGGATGAGCCCCAACCTCAACACTGAAGCTTTCTTT. This gives the protein CASRMSPNLNTEAFF. The V and J segments used are TRBV12-3 or TRBV12-4 and TRBJ1-1, with the D gene call left open. Cut back by 6 bases and 2 bases, the V and J ends lie 16 bases apart. Including cysteine and phenylalanine, the CDR3 has 15 amino acids. The read is trimmed to its CDR3 DNA, 45 bases read in frame from base 1.